These T cell receptor beta chains were read from a single sample in a study of blood T cells in healthy people across ages. TCRdb fed the 5' RACE reads into MiXCR, producing one record per CDR3 protein. The data hold hundreds of thousands of distinct CDR3 sequences, with around 38% observed a single time. Sequencing was carried out using blood. These TCRs come from an elderly man in good health. Each CDR3 is given with its conserved first and last residue. The order of the fields is D gene, V gene, J gene, clone size, CDR3 DNA, CDR3 protein. The D gene is left open where the match is weak. Size tells how often a clone was seen (once, few, many) or the class of an expanded clone, and some rows leave it out.

D gene: -; V gene: TRBV14; J gene: TRBJ2-1; clone size: -; CDR3 DNA: TGTGCCAGCGGGCGACAGGCCTACAATGAGCAGTTCTTC; CDR3 protein: CASGRQAYNEQFF
D gene: -; V gene: TRBV7-2; J gene: TRBJ2-2; clone size: -; CDR3 DNA: TGTGCCAGCAGCCCCGGGGGCGCTGGGACCGGGGAGCTGTTTTTT; CDR3 protein: CASSPGGAGTGELFF
D gene: -; V gene: TRBV20-1; J gene: TRBJ2-2; clone size: -; CDR3 DNA: TGCAGTGCCTTCCCCCCCGGGGGGCAAAAGAGAACCGGGGAGCTGTTTTTT; CDR3 protein: CSAFPPGGQKRTGELFF
D gene: TRBD2; V gene: TRBV11-2; J gene: TRBJ2-5; clone size: -; CDR3 DNA: TGTGCCAGCAGCTTAACTACTAGCGGGAGGGAGACCCAGTACTTC; CDR3 protein: CASSLTTSGRETQYF
D gene: -; V gene: TRBV5-1; J gene: TRBJ2-7; clone size: few; CDR3 DNA: TGCGCCAGCAGCTTGGCGCCAGGGGACTACGAGCAGTACTTC; CDR3 protein: CASSLAPGDYEQYF
D gene: -; V gene: TRBV6-2/TRBV6-3; J gene: TRBJ1-2; clone size: many; CDR3 DNA: TGTGCCAGCAGTCTTACAGCTCCCCCGTATGGCTACACCTTC; CDR3 protein: CASSLTAPPYGYTF
D gene: TRBD1; V gene: TRBV4-2; J gene: TRBJ2-1; clone size: few; CDR3 DNA: TGTGCCAGCAGTCTCCGGGACAGGGCAGAGAATGAGCAGTTCTTC; CDR3 protein: CASSLRDRAENEQFF
D gene: -; V gene: TRBV7-2; J gene: TRBJ2-7; clone size: few; CDR3 DNA: TGTGCCAGCAGCTTATCGGTTCTAGAAGACTACGAGCAGTACTTC; CDR3 protein: CASSLSVLEDYEQYF
D gene: -; V gene: TRBV6-1; J gene: TRBJ2-7; clone size: -; CDR3 DNA: TGTGCCACCGAAGCCCAGGGTATCCACGAGCAGTACTTC; CDR3 protein: CATEAQGIHEQYF
D gene: -; V gene: TRBV20-1; J gene: TRBJ2-1; clone size: few; CDR3 DNA: TGCAGTGCTAGAGATCTTATATTCGGCGGAGGGGAGCAGTTCTTC; CDR3 protein: CSARDLIFGGGEQFF
D gene: TRBD1; V gene: TRBV30; J gene: TRBJ2-3; clone size: few; CDR3 DNA: TGTGCCTGCTATAGGGAGACAGGGTTGACAGATACGCAGTATTTT; CDR3 protein: CACYRETGLTDTQYF
D gene: TRBD1; V gene: TRBV18; J gene: TRBJ1-1; clone size: -; CDR3 DNA: TGTGCCAGCTCACGAACCGGGACAGGGTCGCCAGAAGCTTTCTTT; CDR3 protein: CASSRTGTGSPEAFF
D gene: -; V gene: TRBV7-2; J gene: TRBJ2-3; clone size: few; CDR3 DNA: TGTGCCAGCAGCCGGCAGAGCACCAGCACAGATACGCAGTATTTT; CDR3 protein: CASSRQSTSTDTQYF
D gene: TRBD2; V gene: TRBV11-2; J gene: TRBJ2-1; clone size: -; CDR3 DNA: TGTGCCAGCAGCCAACAGGGACTAGCGGGGGACAATGAGCAGTTCTTC; CDR3 protein: CASSQQGLAGDNEQFF
D gene: -; V gene: TRBV30; J gene: TRBJ2-2; clone size: -; CDR3 DNA: TGTGCCTGGAGTGTACTCATTAACACCGGGGAGCTGTTTTTT; CDR3 protein: CAWSVLINTGELFF
D gene: -; V gene: TRBV12-3/TRBV12-4; J gene: TRBJ1-1; clone size: few; CDR3 DNA: TGTGCCAGCACCTCAGACAGCCTGAACACTGAAGCTTTCTTT; CDR3 protein: CASTSDSLNTEAFF
D gene: -; V gene: TRBV7-2; J gene: TRBJ2-2; clone size: -; CDR3 DNA: TGTGCCAGCAGCTTAACAAGAATGGAAATTCCGACCGGGGAGCTGTTTTTT; CDR3 protein: CASSLTRMEIPTGELFF
D gene: -; V gene: TRBV20-1; J gene: TRBJ2-7; clone size: -; CDR3 DNA: TGCAGTGCTCGGACCGACAGGTCTAGTTACGAGCAGTACTTC; CDR3 protein: CSARTDRSSYEQYF
D gene: -; V gene: TRBV2; J gene: TRBJ2-1; clone size: few; CDR3 DNA: TGTGCCAGCAGGTCCCAGGGTGCATCCAATGAGCAGTTCTTC; CDR3 protein: CASRSQGASNEQFF
D gene: -; V gene: TRBV29-1; J gene: TRBJ2-3; clone size: few; CDR3 DNA: TGCAGCGTTGAAGGGGGGCCAGGACGCACAGATACGCAGTATTTT; CDR3 protein: CSVEGGPGRTDTQYF
D gene: TRBD1; V gene: TRBV6-2/TRBV6-3; J gene: TRBJ2-7; clone size: few; CDR3 DNA: TGTGCCAGCAGATTGGACAGGACTTTCTACGAGCAGTACTTC; CDR3 protein: CASRLDRTFYEQYF
D gene: TRBD2; V gene: TRBV7-3; J gene: TRBJ2-1; clone size: -; CDR3 DNA: TGTGCCAGCAGTCCAGCGGGATCGTCCTCCTACAATGAGCAGTTCTTC; CDR3 protein: CASSPAGSSSYNEQFF
D gene: TRBD2; V gene: TRBV6-2/TRBV6-3; J gene: TRBJ2-5; clone size: -; CDR3 DNA: TGTGCCAGCAGACTCCGGACTAGCGGGAGGGAGACCCAGTACTTC; CDR3 protein: CASRLRTSGRETQYF
D gene: -; V gene: TRBV11-1; J gene: TRBJ2-1; clone size: -; CDR3 DNA: TGTGCCAGCAGCTTGGGGCGGACCTCCTACAATGAGCAGTTCTTC; CDR3 protein: CASSLGRTSYNEQFF
D gene: -; V gene: TRBV29-1; J gene: TRBJ1-1; clone size: -; CDR3 DNA: TGCAGCGCTGATTCACCCGGGGGGGGCATGAACACTGAAGCTTTCTTT; CDR3 protein: CSADSPGGGMNTEAFF
D gene: -; V gene: TRBV28; J gene: TRBJ2-1; clone size: -; CDR3 DNA: TGTGCCAGCACCGGACAGTACAATGAGCAGTTCTTC; CDR3 protein: CASTGQYNEQFF
D gene: -; V gene: TRBV7-2; J gene: TRBJ2-7; clone size: -; CDR3 DNA: TGTGCCAGCAGCTTAGCGAGTCAAGGGGCCGGATACTCCTACGAGCAGTACTTC; CDR3 protein: CASSLASQGAGYSYEQYF
D gene: -; V gene: TRBV29-1; J gene: TRBJ2-1; clone size: many; CDR3 DNA: TGCAGCATGGGGAGGTCATACAATGAGCAGTTCTTC; CDR3 protein: CSMGRSYNEQFF
D gene: TRBD2; V gene: TRBV12-3/TRBV12-4; J gene: TRBJ2-5; clone size: -; CDR3 DNA: TGTGCCAGCAGTTTTCTTCCGCGGGAGCGGGGAGAGACCCAGTACTTC; CDR3 protein: CASSFLPRERGETQYF
D gene: -; V gene: TRBV2; J gene: TRBJ2-7; clone size: -; CDR3 DNA: TGTGCCAGCAGGTTCCGGGGGTCCTCCTACGAGCAGTACTTC; CDR3 protein: CASRFRGSSYEQYF
D gene: TRBD1; V gene: TRBV7-2; J gene: TRBJ2-5; clone size: few; CDR3 DNA: TGTGCCAGCAGCCCGTCCCGGGACAGGGAGACCCAGTACTTC; CDR3 protein: CASSPSRDRETQYF
D gene: -; V gene: TRBV15; J gene: TRBJ1-2; clone size: -; CDR3 DNA: TGTGCCACCAACAGAGATCGTGGCACCTATGGCTACACCTTC; CDR3 protein: CATNRDRGTYGYTF
D gene: -; V gene: TRBV20-1; J gene: TRBJ2-5; clone size: -; CDR3 DNA: TGCAGTGCGACAACCGGGACTTCCCAAAGGGGTGAGCAGTACTTC; CDR3 protein: CSATTGTSQRGEQYF
D gene: -; V gene: TRBV13; J gene: TRBJ2-5; clone size: -; CDR3 DNA: TGTGCCAGCAGCTTACTGGATTTCCAAGAGACCCAGTACTTC; CDR3 protein: CASSLLDFQETQYF
D gene: -; V gene: TRBV20-1; J gene: TRBJ1-2; clone size: -; CDR3 DNA: TGCAGTGTAAAGGGGAACTATGGCTACACCTTC; CDR3 protein: CSVKGNYGYTF
D gene: -; V gene: TRBV6-4; J gene: TRBJ1-2; clone size: -; CDR3 DNA: TGTGCCAGCAGTGGTGGCCTCATCGGCGGCTACACCTTC; CDR3 protein: CASSGGLIGGYTF
D gene: -; V gene: TRBV14; J gene: TRBJ2-5; clone size: -; CDR3 DNA: TGTGCCAGCAGCCAAGACACGAGAGGCCTCTACTTC; CDR3 protein: CASSQDTRGLYF
D gene: -; V gene: TRBV20-1; J gene: TRBJ2-2; clone size: -; CDR3 DNA: TGCAGTGCCCCGACAACAGGGGAGGGAACCGGGGAGCTGTTTTTT; CDR3 protein: CSAPTTGEGTGELFF
D gene: -; V gene: TRBV10-3; J gene: TRBJ2-5; clone size: -; CDR3 DNA: TGTGCCATCAGTGAGTTAATAGGGGAGCAGTACTTC; CDR3 protein: CAISELIGEQYF
D gene: -; V gene: TRBV14; J gene: TRBJ1-3; clone size: -; CDR3 DNA: TGTGCCAGCAGCCAAGGCCCGGAGGAGAAAAACACCATATATTTT; CDR3 protein: CASSQGPEEKNTIYF
D gene: -; V gene: TRBV11-3; J gene: TRBJ2-2; clone size: -; CDR3 DNA: TGTGCCAGCAGCCAGGCGAGAGGCTCGAACACCGGGGAGCTGTTTTTT; CDR3 protein: CASSQARGSNTGELFF
D gene: TRBD1; V gene: TRBV6-5; J gene: TRBJ2-7; clone size: -; CDR3 DNA: TGTGCCAGCAGTGAGGAGACAGGGGTTTACGAGCAGTACTTC; CDR3 protein: CASSEETGVYEQYF
D gene: -; V gene: TRBV14; J gene: TRBJ2-4; clone size: few; CDR3 DNA: TGTGCCAGCAGCCACCTGGGACACCTAATAGCCAAAAACATTCAGTACTTC; CDR3 protein: CASSHLGHLIAKNIQYF
D gene: TRBD2; V gene: TRBV7-3; J gene: TRBJ2-5; clone size: -; CDR3 DNA: TGTGCCAGCAGCTTAAGCCATGGGACTAGAGAGACCCAGTACTTC; CDR3 protein: CASSLSHGTRETQYF
D gene: -; V gene: TRBV27; J gene: TRBJ2-1; clone size: -; CDR3 DNA: TGTGCCAGCAGTTTAAGGGCGACTGGCTACTCCTACAATGAGCAGTTCTTC; CDR3 protein: CASSLRATGYSYNEQFF
D gene: -; V gene: TRBV4-1; J gene: TRBJ2-7; clone size: many; CDR3 DNA: TGCGCCAGCAGCCAAGATAACGATGGGTCGGCCTACCCTCACTACGAGCAGTACTTC; CDR3 protein: CASSQDNDGSAYPHYEQYF
D gene: -; V gene: TRBV24-1; J gene: TRBJ2-1; clone size: -; CDR3 DNA: TGTGCCACCAGTGACCCTTCGGACTACAATGAGCAGTTCTTC; CDR3 protein: CATSDPSDYNEQFF
D gene: -; V gene: TRBV6-5; J gene: TRBJ2-4; clone size: -; CDR3 DNA: TGTGCCAGCAGTTACTTGGGGCCCCCTCCAAACATTCAGTACTTC; CDR3 protein: CASSYLGPPPNIQYF
D gene: -; V gene: TRBV20-1; J gene: TRBJ2-5; clone size: -; CDR3 DNA: TGCAGTGCTAGAGATCTTCAGGGGAGCTGGGAGACCCAGTACTTC; CDR3 protein: CSARDLQGSWETQYF
D gene: TRBD2; V gene: TRBV7-9; J gene: TRBJ2-3; clone size: -; CDR3 DNA: TGTGCCAACCAAGGGACTAACACAGATACGCAGTATTTT; CDR3 protein: CANQGTNTDTQYF